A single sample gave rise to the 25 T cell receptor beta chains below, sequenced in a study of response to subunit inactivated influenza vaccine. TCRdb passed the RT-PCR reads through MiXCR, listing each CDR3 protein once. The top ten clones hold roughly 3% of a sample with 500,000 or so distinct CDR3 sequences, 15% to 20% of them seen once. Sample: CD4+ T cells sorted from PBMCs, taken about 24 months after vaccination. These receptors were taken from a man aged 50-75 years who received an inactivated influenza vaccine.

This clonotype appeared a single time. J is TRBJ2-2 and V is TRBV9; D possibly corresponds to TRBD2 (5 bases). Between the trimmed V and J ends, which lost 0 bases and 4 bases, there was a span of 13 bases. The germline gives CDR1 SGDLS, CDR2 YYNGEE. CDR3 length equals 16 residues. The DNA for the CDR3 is TGTGCCAGCAGCGTAGTCGGTTACCGGGGCACCGGGGAGCTGTTTTTT. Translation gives CASSVVGYRGTGELFF.

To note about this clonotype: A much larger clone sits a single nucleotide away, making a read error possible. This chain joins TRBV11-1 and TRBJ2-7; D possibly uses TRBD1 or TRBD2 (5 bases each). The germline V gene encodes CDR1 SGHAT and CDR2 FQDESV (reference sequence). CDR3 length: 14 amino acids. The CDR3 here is CASSLRGYSHEQYF. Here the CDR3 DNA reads TGTGCCAGCAGCCTACGGGGCTACTCCCACGAGCAGTACTTC.

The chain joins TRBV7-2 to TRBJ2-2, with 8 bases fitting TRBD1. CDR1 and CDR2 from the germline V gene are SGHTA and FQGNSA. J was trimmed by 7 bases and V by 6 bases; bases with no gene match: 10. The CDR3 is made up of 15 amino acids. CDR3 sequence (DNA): TGTGCCAGCAGTCCCGGACAGGGAAAGGGCGGGGAGCTGTTTTTT. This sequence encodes CASSPGQGKGGELFF.

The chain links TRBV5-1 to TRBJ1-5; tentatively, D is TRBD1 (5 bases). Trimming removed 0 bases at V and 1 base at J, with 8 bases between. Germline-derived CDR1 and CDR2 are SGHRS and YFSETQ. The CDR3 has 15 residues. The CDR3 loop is CASSLGDASNQPQHF. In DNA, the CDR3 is TGCGCCAGCAGCTTGGGGGACGCGAGCAATCAGCCCCAGCATTTT. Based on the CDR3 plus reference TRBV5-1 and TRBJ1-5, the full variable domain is KAGVTQTPRYLIKTRGQQVTLSCSPISGHRSVSWYQQTPGQGLQFLFEYFSETQRNKGNFPGRFSGRQFSNSRSEMNVSTLELGDSALYLCASSLGDASNQPQHFGDGTRLSIL.

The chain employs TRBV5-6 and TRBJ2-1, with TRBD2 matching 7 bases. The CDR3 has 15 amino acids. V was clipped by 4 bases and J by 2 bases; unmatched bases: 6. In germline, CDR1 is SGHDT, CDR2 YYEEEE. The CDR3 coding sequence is TGTGCCAGCAGCCCTCGAGCGGGGCCCTACAATGAGCAGTTCTTC. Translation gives CASSPRAGPYNEQFF. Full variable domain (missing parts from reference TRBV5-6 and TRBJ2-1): DAGVTQSPTHLIKTRGQQVTLRCSPKSGHDTVSWYQQALGQGPQFIFQYYEEEERQRGNFPDRFSGHQFPNYSSELNVNALLLGDSALYLCASSPRAGPYNEQFFGPGTRLTVL.

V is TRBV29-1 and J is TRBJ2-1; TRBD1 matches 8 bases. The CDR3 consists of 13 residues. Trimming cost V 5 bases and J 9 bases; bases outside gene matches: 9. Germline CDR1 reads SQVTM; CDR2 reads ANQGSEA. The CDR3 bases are TGCAGCGTTCCACGGGACAGGCGTGGTGAGCAGTTCTTC. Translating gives CSVPRDRRGEQFF.

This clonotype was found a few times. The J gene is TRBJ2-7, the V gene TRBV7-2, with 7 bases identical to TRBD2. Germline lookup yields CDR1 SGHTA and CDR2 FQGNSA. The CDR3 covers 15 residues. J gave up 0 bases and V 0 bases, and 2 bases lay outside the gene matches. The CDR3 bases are TGTGCCAGCAGCTTAGCGGGGGGGAGCTCCTACGAGCAGTACTTC. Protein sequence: CASSLAGGSSYEQYF.

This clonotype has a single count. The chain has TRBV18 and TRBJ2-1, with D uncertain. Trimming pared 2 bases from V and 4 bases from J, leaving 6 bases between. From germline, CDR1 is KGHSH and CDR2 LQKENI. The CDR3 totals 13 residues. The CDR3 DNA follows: TGTGCCAGCTCACCATCCCGGTACAATGAGCAGTTCTTC. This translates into CASSPSRYNEQFF. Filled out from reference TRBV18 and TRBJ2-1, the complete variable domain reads NAGVMQNPRHLVRRRGQEARLRCSPMKGHSHVYWYRQLPEEGLKFMVYLQKENIIDESGMPKERFSAEFPKEGPSILRIQQVVRGDSAAYFCASSPSRYNEQFFGPGTRLTVL.

CDR3 DNA sequence: TGCAGCGTCCCAAAAGAGCGGGAGGGCCCCTACGAGCAGTACTTC. Its translation is CSVPKEREGPYEQYF. The genes are TRBV29-1 and TRBJ2-7; 10 bases match TRBD2. This CDR3 is built from 15 residues. Unmatched junction bases numbered 10, after V lost 6 bases and J lost 2 bases. CDR1 is SQVTM, CDR2 ANQGSEA, per germline.

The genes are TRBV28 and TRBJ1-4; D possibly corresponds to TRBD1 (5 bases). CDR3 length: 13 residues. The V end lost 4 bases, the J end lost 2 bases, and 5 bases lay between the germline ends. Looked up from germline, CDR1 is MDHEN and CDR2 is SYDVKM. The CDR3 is CASSWGTNEKLFF. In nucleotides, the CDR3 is TGTGCCAGCAGTTGGGGGACTAATGAAAAACTGTTTTTT.

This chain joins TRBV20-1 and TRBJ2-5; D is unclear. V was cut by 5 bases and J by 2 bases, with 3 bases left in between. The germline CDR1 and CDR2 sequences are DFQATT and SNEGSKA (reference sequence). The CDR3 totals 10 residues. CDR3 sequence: CSAPQETQYF. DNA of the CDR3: TGCAGTGCTCCACAAGAGACCCAGTACTTC.

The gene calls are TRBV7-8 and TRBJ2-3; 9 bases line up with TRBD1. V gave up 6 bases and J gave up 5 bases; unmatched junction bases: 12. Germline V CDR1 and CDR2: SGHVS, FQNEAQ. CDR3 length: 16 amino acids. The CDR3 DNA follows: TGTGCCAGCAGGTTCCTCCGTGGACAGGGGCAAGATACGCAGTATTTT. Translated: CASRFLRGQGQDTQYF.

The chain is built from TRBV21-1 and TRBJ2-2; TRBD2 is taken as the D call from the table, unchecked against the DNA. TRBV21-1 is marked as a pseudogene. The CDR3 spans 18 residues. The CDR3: CASSKGRTSGTNTGELFF. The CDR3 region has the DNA TGTGCCAGCAGCAAAGGACGGACTAGCGGGACGAACACCGGGGAGCTGTTTTTT.

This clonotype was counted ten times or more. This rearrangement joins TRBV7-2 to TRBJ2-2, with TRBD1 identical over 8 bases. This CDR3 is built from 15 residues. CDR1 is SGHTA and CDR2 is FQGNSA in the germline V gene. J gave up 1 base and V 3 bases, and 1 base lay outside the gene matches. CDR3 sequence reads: CASSFGQGNTGELFF. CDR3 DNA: TGTGCCAGCAGCTTCGGACAGGGGAACACCGGGGAGCTGTTTTTT.

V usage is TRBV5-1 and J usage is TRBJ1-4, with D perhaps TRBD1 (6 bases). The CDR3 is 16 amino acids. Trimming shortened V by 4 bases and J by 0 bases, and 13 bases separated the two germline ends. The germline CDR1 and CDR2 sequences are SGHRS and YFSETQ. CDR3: CASSPAGQSTNEKLFF. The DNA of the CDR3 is TGCGCCAGCAGCCCCGCCGGACAGTCAACTAATGAAAAACTGTTTTTT.

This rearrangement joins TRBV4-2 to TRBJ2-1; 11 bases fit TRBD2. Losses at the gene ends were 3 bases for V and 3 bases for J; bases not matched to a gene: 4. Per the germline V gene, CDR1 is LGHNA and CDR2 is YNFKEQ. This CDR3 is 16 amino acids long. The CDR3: CASSQGTSGSYNEQFF. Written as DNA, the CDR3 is TGTGCCAGCAGCCAGGGGACTAGCGGAAGCTACAATGAGCAGTTCTTC.

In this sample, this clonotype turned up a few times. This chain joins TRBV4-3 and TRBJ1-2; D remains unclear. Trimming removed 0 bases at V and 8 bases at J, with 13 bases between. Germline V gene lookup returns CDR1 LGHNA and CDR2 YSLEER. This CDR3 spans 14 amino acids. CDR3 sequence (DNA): TGCGCCAGCAGCCAAGAGATACGGGCTATAGGCTACACCTTC. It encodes CASSQEIRAIGYTF.

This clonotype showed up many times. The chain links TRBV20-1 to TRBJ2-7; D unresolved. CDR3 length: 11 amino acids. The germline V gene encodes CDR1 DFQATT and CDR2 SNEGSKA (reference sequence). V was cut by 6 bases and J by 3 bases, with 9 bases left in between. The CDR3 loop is CSAPDRYEQYF. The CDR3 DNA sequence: TGCAGTGCCCCAGATCGCTACGAGCAGTACTTC.

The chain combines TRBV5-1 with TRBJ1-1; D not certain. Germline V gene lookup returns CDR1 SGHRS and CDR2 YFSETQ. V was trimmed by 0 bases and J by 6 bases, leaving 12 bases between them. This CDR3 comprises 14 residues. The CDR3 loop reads CASSLGPVSAEAFF. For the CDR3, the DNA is TGCGCCAGCAGCTTGGGCCCAGTTAGCGCTGAAGCTTTCTTT.

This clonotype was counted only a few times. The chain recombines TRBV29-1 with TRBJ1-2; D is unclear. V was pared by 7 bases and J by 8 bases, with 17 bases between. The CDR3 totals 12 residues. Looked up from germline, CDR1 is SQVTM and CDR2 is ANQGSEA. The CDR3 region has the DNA TGCAGCGCCCAGGACCGGCTCTTCGGCTACACCTTC. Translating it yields CSAQDRLFGYTF.

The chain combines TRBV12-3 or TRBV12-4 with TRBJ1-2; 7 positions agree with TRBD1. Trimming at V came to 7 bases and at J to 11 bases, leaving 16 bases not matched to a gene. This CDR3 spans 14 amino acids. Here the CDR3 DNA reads TGTGCCAGCACCAAAACGGAGGACAGGCACCCTTACACCTTC. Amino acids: CASTKTEDRHPYTF.

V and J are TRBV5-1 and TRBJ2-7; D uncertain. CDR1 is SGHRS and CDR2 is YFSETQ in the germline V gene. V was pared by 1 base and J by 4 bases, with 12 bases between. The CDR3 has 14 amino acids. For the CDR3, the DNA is TGCGCCAGCAGCTTGTCTCGGAGAGGTTACGAGCAGTACTTC. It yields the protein CASSLSRRGYEQYF. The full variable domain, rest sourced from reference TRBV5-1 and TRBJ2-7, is KAGVTQTPRYLIKTRGQQVTLSCSPISGHRSVSWYQQTPGQGLQFLFEYFSETQRNKGNFPGRFSGRQFSNSRSEMNVSTLELGDSALYLCASSLSRRGYEQYFGPGTRLTVT.

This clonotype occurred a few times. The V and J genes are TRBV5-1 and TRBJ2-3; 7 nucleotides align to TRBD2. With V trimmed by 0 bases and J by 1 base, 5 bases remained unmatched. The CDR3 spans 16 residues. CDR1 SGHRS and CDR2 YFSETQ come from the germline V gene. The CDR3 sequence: CASSLAWGGGTDTQYF. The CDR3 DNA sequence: TGCGCCAGCAGCTTGGCCTGGGGAGGGGGCACAGATACGCAGTATTTT. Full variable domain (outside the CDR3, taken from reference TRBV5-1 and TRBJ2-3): KAGVTQTPRYLIKTRGQQVTLSCSPISGHRSVSWYQQTPGQGLQFLFEYFSETQRNKGNFPGRFSGRQFSNSRSEMNVSTLELGDSALYLCASSLAWGGGTDTQYFGPGTRLTVL.

The CDR3 bases are TGTGCCAGCACCCTTGCCAGTTACAGGGCTCAGGGCTACACCTTC. It codes for CASTLASYRAQGYTF. The chain recombines TRBV7-9 with TRBJ1-2, with D tentatively TRBD1 (6 bases). The V and J ends lost 7 bases and 8 bases respectively, with 23 bases between them. Germline V lookup: CDR1 SEHNR, CDR2 FQNEAQ (reference sequence). CDR3 length: 15 residues. Together with reference TRBV7-9 and TRBJ1-2, the CDR3 gives the full variable domain: DTGVSQNPRHKITKRGQNVTFRCDPISEHNRLYWYRQTLGQGPEFLTYFQNEAQLEKSRLLSDRFSAERPKGSFSTLEIQRTEQGDSAMYLCASTLASYRAQGYTFGSGTRLTVV.

CDR3 region: CASSNRGGEQYF. CDR3 nucleotides: TGTGCCAGCAGCAACAGGGGAGGCGAGCAGTACTTC. The chain has TRBV27 and TRBJ2-7; TRBD1 might be the D (7 bases). Looked up from germline, CDR1 is MNHEY and CDR2 is SMNVEV (reference sequence). The CDR3 runs 12 residues. The V gene lost 6 bases and the J gene lost 6 bases, with 12 bases spanning the gap.